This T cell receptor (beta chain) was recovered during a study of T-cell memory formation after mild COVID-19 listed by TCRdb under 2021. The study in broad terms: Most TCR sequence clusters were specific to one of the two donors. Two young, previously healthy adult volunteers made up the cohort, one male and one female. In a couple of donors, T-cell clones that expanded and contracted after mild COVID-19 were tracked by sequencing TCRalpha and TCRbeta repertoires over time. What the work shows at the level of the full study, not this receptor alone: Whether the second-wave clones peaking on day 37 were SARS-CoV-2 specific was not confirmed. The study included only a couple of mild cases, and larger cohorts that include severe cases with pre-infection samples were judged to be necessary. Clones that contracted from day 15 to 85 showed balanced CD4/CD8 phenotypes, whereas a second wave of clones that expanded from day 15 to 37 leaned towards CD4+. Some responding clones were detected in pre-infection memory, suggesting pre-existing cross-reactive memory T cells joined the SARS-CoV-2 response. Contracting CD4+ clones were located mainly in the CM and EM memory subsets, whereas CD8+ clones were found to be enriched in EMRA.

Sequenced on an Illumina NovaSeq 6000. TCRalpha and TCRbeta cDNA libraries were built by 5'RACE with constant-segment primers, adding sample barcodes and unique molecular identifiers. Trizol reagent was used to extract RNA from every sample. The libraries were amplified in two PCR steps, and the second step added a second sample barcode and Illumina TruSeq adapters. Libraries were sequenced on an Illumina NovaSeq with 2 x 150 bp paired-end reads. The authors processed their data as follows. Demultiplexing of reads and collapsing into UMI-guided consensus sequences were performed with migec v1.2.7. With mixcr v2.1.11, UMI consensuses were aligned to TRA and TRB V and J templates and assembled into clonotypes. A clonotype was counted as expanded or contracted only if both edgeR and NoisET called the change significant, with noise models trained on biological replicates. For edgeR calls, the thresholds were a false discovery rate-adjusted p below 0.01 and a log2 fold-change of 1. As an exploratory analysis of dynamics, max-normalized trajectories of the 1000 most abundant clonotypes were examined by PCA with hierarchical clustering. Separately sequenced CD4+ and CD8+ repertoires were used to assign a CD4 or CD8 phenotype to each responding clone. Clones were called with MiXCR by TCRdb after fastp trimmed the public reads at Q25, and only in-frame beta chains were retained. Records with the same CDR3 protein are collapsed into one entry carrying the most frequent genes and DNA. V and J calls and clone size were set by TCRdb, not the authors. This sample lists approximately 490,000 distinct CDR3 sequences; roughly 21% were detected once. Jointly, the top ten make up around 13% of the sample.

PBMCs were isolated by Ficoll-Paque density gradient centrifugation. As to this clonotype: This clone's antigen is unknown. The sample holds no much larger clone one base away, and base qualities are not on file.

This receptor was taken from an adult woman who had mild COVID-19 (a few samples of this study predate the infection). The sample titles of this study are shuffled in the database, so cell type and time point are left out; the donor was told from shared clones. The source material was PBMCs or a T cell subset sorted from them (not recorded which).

The CDR3 is CASSEWDLRRETQYF. The nucleotide sequence is TGTGCCAGCAGTGAATGGGACCTACGTCGAGAGACCCAGTACTTC. This sequence uses TRBV2 and TRBJ2-5; the D gene cannot be resolved beyond TRBD1 or TRBD2, each matching 5 bases. The CDR3 runs 15 amino acids, cysteine and phenylalanine included. Just CDR3 DNA is preserved here, 45 bases in frame from base 1. V is reduced by 2 bases and J by 4 bases, leaving a spacing of 14 bases between them. CDR1 SNHLY and CDR2 FYNNEI were looked up in the germline V gene. The full variable domain, completed from the reference TRBV2 and TRBJ2-5 proteins outside the CDR3, reads EPEVTQTPSHQVTQMGQEVILRCVPISNHLYFYWYRQILGQKVEFLVSFYNNEISEKSEIFDDQFSVERPDGSNFTLKIRSTKLEDSAMYFCASSEWDLRRETQYFGPGTRLLVL.